One and the same sample provided the 5 T cell receptor beta chains below, sequenced in a study of T-cell memory formation after mild COVID-19. TCRdb ran MiXCR on the 5' RACE reads and lists one entry per CDR3 protein. The top ten hold around an eighth of the sample, which has under 550,000 distinct CDR3 sequences, about 20% seen once. What was sequenced was PBMCs or a T cell subset sorted from them (not recorded which). All receptors derive from an adult woman who had mild COVID-19 (a few samples of this study predate the infection). Cell type and time point are not known.

The V gene is TRBV5-1, the J gene TRBJ1-4; 9 bases fit TRBD1. With 4 bases clipped from V and 8 bases from J, the junction kept 9 bases outside the gene matches. Germline lookup yields CDR1 SGHRS and CDR2 YFSETQ. The CDR3 runs 15 residues. CDR3 bases: TGCGCCAGCAGCGCCACAGGGGGCGCGGAGGAAAAACTGTTTTTT. Its protein product is CASSATGGAEEKLFF.

This clonotype turned up a few times. The rearrangement uses TRBV9 and TRBJ2-1, with TRBD2 as a possible D gene (5 bases). Germline CDR1 SGDLS, CDR2 YYNGEE. V shed 0 bases and J shed 10 bases, with 17 bases lying between them. The CDR3 covers 15 residues. CDR3 sequence: CASSVGLIPWEEQFF. In DNA, the CDR3 is TGTGCCAGCAGCGTAGGCCTCATACCCTGGGAGGAGCAGTTCTTC. The entire variable domain, with the rest obtained from reference TRBV9 and TRBJ2-1, is as follows: DSGVTQTPKHLITATGQRVTLRCSPRSGDLSVYWYQQSLDQGLQFLIQYYNGEERAKGNILERFSAQQFPDLHSELNLSSLELGDSALYFCASSVGLIPWEEQFFGPGTRLTVL.

This clonotype has a count of ten or more. The chain employs TRBV11-3 and TRBJ2-7; no clear D gene. The CDR3 is made up of 13 amino acids. The germline V gene has CDR1 SGHNT and CDR2 YENEEA. V lost 4 bases and J lost 0, with 7 bases in between. CDR3 sequence (DNA): TGTGCCAGCAGCTCGAGTGGCTCCTACGAGCAGTACTTC. It codes for CASSSSGSYEQYF.

In this sample, this clonotype turned up a few times. The chain combines TRBV20-1 with TRBJ2-5; D is possibly TRBD1 or TRBD2 (5 bases each). This CDR3 spans 16 amino acids. Trimming took off 3 bases at V and 5 bases at J, with 22 bases between the two ends. The germline V gene has CDR1 DFQATT and CDR2 SNEGSKA (reference sequence). CDR3 nucleotide sequence: TGCAGTGCTAGTCTGGCTCCGAGGCCTGAGGGGGAGACCCAGTACTTC. Protein product: CSASLAPRPEGETQYF.

This clonotype was observed a few times. The chain uses TRBV7-9 and TRBJ1-2; perhaps TRBD1 as D (5 bases). Trimming stripped 3 bases from V and 8 bases from J, with 16 bases between. The CDR3 is 14 amino acids. CDR1 SEHNR and CDR2 FQNEAQ come from the germline V gene (reference sequence). CDR3 in DNA: TGTGCCAGCAGCTTTGGCGTCAGGGAGGAGGGCTACACCTTC. Its protein is CASSFGVREEGYTF.